A selection of T cell receptor beta chains follows, all from one sample in a study of cytomegalovirus exposure and HLA in healthy donors. Only in-frame clones appear in the TCRdb table, and some are missing; sequencing was by immunoSEQ multiplex PCR. The sample has tens of thousands of clones. The sequencing input was PBMCs. Every receptor here comes from a man between 40 and 49 years old in good health and CMV-seronegative. CDR3s include the opening cysteine and the closing phenylalanine or tryptophan. D genes are given only for firm matches.

V gene	J gene	D gene	CDR3 DNA	CDR3 protein
TRBV7-2	TRBJ2-3	TRBD2	TGTGCCAGCAGCGTACCCGGGACTAGCGGCACAGATACGCAGTATTTT	CASSVPGTSGTDTQYF
TRBV10-3	TRBJ2-3	TRBD1	TGTGCCATCAGAGAGGGGGCCGGGACAGATACGCAGTATTTT	CAIREGAGTDTQYF
TRBV2	TRBJ2-7	TRBD1	TGTGCCAGCAGTAAGGACAGGGGTCGGTCCTACGAGCAGTACTTC	CASSKDRGRSYEQYF
TRBV4-1	TRBJ2-1	-	TGCGCCAGCAGCCCGGGACAAAGCTCCTACAATGAGCAGTTCTTC	CASSPGQSSYNEQFF
TRBV6-1	TRBJ1-1	TRBD1	TGTGCCACCCTTGTAATGACAGGGTTTGACACTGAAGCTTTCTTT	CATLVMTGFDTEAFF
TRBV27	TRBJ2-7	TRBD1	TGTGCCAGCAGTTTAGGGACAGGGCTCTCCTACGAGCAGTACTTC	CASSLGTGLSYEQYF
TRBV14	TRBJ2-2	-	TGTGCCAGCAGCCAAGATCGGTATAGGGGTATCACCGGGGAGCTGTTTTTT	CASSQDRYRGITGELFF
TRBV4-2	TRBJ2-1	TRBD2	TGTGCCAGCAGTCAAGAGCGGGGACGCTACAATGAGCAGTTCTTC	CASSQERGRYNEQFF
TRBV6-1	TRBJ2-1	-	TGTGCCAGCAGTCGCAGCCGGGACACCGACAATGAGCAGTTCTTC	CASSRSRDTDNEQFF
TRBV19	TRBJ1-6	TRBD1	TGTGCCAGTAGTATAGAGGGGACAGGGGATTCACCCCTCCACTTT	CASSIEGTGDSPLHF
TRBV18	TRBJ2-2	-	TGTGCCAGCTCACCACCGGGCAACACCGGGGAGCTGTTTTTT	CASSPPGNTGELFF
TRBV19	TRBJ1-6	-	TGTGCCAGTAGTACCCCCCCCCGGGGTACGAAATCACCCCTCCACTTT	CASSTPPRGTKSPLHF
TRBV5-1	TRBJ2-7	-	TGCGCCAGCAGCTTGGACAGGGAGTCGTACGAGCAGTACTTC	CASSLDRESYEQYF
TRBV7-8	TRBJ1-6	-	TGTGCCAGCAGCTTAGGGGGGCCCCTTGATAATTCACCCCTCCACTTT	CASSLGGPLDNSPLHF
TRBV6-5	TRBJ2-1	TRBD1	TGTGCCAGCAGCGCGGAAGGGGGCTCGAATGAGCAGTTCTTC	CASSAEGGSNEQFF
TRBV11-2	TRBJ2-7	-	TGTGCCAGCACCCTAGGGGGCTACGAGCAGTACTTC	CASTLGGYEQYF
TRBV5-4	TRBJ1-6	-	TGTGCCAGCAGCTTGTACAATCGACAGACCCTAAATTCACCCCTCCACTTT	CASSLYNRQTLNSPLHF
TRBV7-3	TRBJ2-5	-	TGTGCCAGCAGCTTAAAAGGGCTAGCTGGGGAGACCCAGTACTTC	CASSLKGLAGETQYF
TRBV18	TRBJ2-6	TRBD1	TGTGCCAGCTCACTCGGACAGGTCTCTGGGGCCAACGTCCTGACTTTC	CASSLGQVSGANVLTF
TRBV5-1	TRBJ1-1	-	TGCGCCAGCAGCTTATCAAACACTGAAGCTTTCTTT	CASSLSNTEAFF
TRBV19	TRBJ1-2	TRBD1	TGTGCCAGCATGGGACAGGGGAGGATGAAGGGCTACACCTTC	CASMGQGRMKGYTF
TRBV6-1	TRBJ2-7	TRBD1	TGTGCCAGCAGTGAATCGACAGGGGGGTCCTACGAGCAGTACTTC	CASSESTGGSYEQYF
TRBV27	TRBJ2-1	-	TGTGCCAGCAGTCCAGGTATTGAGCAGTTCTTC	CASSPGIEQFF
TRBV5-1	TRBJ2-7	-	TGCGCCAGCAGCTTAACGAGGGCCGAGCAGTACTTC	CASSLTRAEQYF
TRBV19	TRBJ1-2	TRBD1	TGTGCCAGTAGTAGAATGCTTCAGGGGGCCCTCAACTATGGCTACACCTTC	CASSRMLQGALNYGYTF
TRBV11-3	TRBJ1-1	-	TGTGCCAGCAGCTTAGCGGGGAACACTGAAGCTTTCTTT	CASSLAGNTEAFF
TRBV19	TRBJ2-5	TRBD2	TGTGCCAGTAGCCACCAAGTAGCGGGCCCACAAGAGACCCAGTACTTC	CASSHQVAGPQETQYF
TRBV5-1	TRBJ1-1	-	TGCGCCAGCAGCTTAAGATTGTCTGGTAGCACTGAAGCTTTCTTT	CASSLRLSGSTEAFF
TRBV29-1	TRBJ2-1	-	TGCAGCGTCCCCACGGGAAACTCCTACAATGAGCAGTTCTTC	CSVPTGNSYNEQFF
TRBV18	TRBJ1-6	TRBD1	TGTGCCAGCTCACGGGGACAGGAGGGTAATTCACCCCTCCACTTT	CASSRGQEGNSPLHF
TRBV6-4	TRBJ2-2	TRBD1	TGTGCCAGCAGGGGACAGGGTGACACCGGGGAGCTGTTTTTT	CASRGQGDTGELFF
TRBV7-3	TRBJ1-5	-	TGTGCCAGCAGCTTAATGCCCGGTGAGCCCCAGCATTTT	CASSLMPGEPQHF
TRBV9	TRBJ1-1	TRBD1	TGTGCCAGCAGCGTAGTGGGGACAGGGGGAGGTTCTGAAGCTTTCTTT	CASSVVGTGGGSEAFF
TRBV18	TRBJ1-6	TRBD1	TGTGCCAGCTCACCACCCGGGACAGCCACCGGCTCACCCCTCCACTTT	CASSPPGTATGSPLHF
TRBV6-5	TRBJ2-5	-	TGTGCCAGCAGTTACTCGAGGCGGCACCAAGAGACCCAGTACTTC	CASSYSRRHQETQYF
TRBV29-1	TRBJ2-1	TRBD2	TGCAGCGTGATGGGGCACAGCGGGGGGTCCTACAATGAGCAGTTCTTC	CSVMGHSGGSYNEQFF
TRBV4-1	TRBJ1-1	-	TGCGCCAGCAAAACTCACTTCCTGACAGCGAACACTGAAGCTTTCTTT	CASKTHFLTANTEAFF
TRBV4-1	TRBJ2-1	-	TGCGCCAGCAGCCAAGAATCGTCACTTCCGGTGTACAATGAGCAGTTCTTC	CASSQESSLPVYNEQFF
TRBV29-1	TRBJ2-7	-	TGCAGCGTTGCCGGGACTTGGGCCTACGAGCAGTACTTC	CSVAGTWAYEQYF
TRBV30	TRBJ1-3	TRBD1	TGTGCCTGGAGTGTACGTGGGGACAGGGGGCTTGGAAACACCATATATTTT	CAWSVRGDRGLGNTIYF
TRBV6-4	TRBJ1-1	TRBD1	TGTGCCAGCAGTACAGGGGAAAACACTGAAGCTTTCTTT	CASSTGENTEAFF